These T cell receptor beta chains were read from a single sample in a study of shared clonotypes between healthy human individuals. Measured with immunoSEQ multiplex PCR; TCRdb has only the in-frame clones, and not every one. The sample comprises approximately 1.1 million clones, 75% to 80% of which are singletons, and under 0.65% rests with the top ten. The sequencing input was memory CD4+ T cells from PBMCs. The source is a young man in good health. Some clones in this sample may be carry-over from other donors' samples. Both conserved end residues are part of each CDR3. The D gene is left open where the match is weak. Clone size is shown for a subset of rows, as once, few, many or a class of expanded clone.

CDR3nt: TGCGCCAGCAGCTTGGTTTTCCGCCAGGTAGGGAACACTGAAGCTTTCTTT; CDR3aa: CASSLVFRQVGNTEAFF; j_gene: TRBJ1-1; abundance: -; d_gene: -; v_gene: TRBV5-1
CDR3nt: TGCGCCAGCAGCCCCACAGGGACTAACTATGGCTACACCTTC; CDR3aa: CASSPTGTNYGYTF; j_gene: TRBJ1-2; abundance: -; d_gene: -; v_gene: TRBV5-1
CDR3nt: TGTGCCAGCAGCTTAATTCGAGCAGGGGCGTTACTTGAAAATGAAAAACTGTTTTTT; CDR3aa: CASSLIRAGALLENEKLFF; j_gene: TRBJ1-4; abundance: -; d_gene: -; v_gene: TRBV5-5
CDR3nt: TGTGCCAGCAGCTTAGTCGGGGGAACGGGTGAGCAGTACTTC; CDR3aa: CASSLVGGTGEQYF; j_gene: TRBJ2-7; abundance: -; d_gene: -; v_gene: TRBV7-9
CDR3nt: TGTGCCAGCTCACCACCTCAGGTAGCCAAAAACATTCAGTACTTC; CDR3aa: CASSPPQVAKNIQYF; j_gene: TRBJ2-4; abundance: -; d_gene: -; v_gene: TRBV18
CDR3nt: TGTGCCAGCAGCTTAGAAGTCGGTGGCTACACCTTC; CDR3aa: CASSLEVGGYTF; j_gene: TRBJ1-2; abundance: once; d_gene: -; v_gene: TRBV7-9
CDR3nt: TGTGCCAGTGGGACGGTGAACACTGAAGCTTTCTTT; CDR3aa: CASGTVNTEAFF; j_gene: TRBJ1-1; abundance: -; d_gene: -; v_gene: TRBV28
CDR3nt: TGCAGTGCTAGTCTTGGCTACACCTTC; CDR3aa: CSASLGYTF; j_gene: TRBJ1-2; abundance: -; d_gene: -; v_gene: TRBV20-1
CDR3nt: TGTGCCAGCAGCTTGGACCGACAACTTTACACCATATATTTT; CDR3aa: CASSLDRQLYTIYF; j_gene: TRBJ1-3; abundance: -; d_gene: -; v_gene: TRBV5-4
CDR3nt: TGCGCCAGCAGCTACCTACCGAACACCGGGGAGCTGTTTTTT; CDR3aa: CASSYLPNTGELFF; j_gene: TRBJ2-2; abundance: -; d_gene: -; v_gene: TRBV5-1
CDR3nt: TGTGCCAGCAGTGTTATGGTCAGGGGGGAGCAGTACTTC; CDR3aa: CASSVMVRGEQYF; j_gene: TRBJ2-7; abundance: -; d_gene: TRBD1; v_gene: TRBV2
CDR3nt: TGTGCTAGTGGTCTGGGGACTGGAAACACCATATATTTT; CDR3aa: CASGLGTGNTIYF; j_gene: TRBJ1-3; abundance: -; d_gene: -; v_gene: TRBV12-5
CDR3nt: TGTGCCAGCAGTTCTCCGTGGGACATAGTAGCCAAAAACATTCAGTACTTC; CDR3aa: CASSSPWDIVAKNIQYF; j_gene: TRBJ2-4; abundance: -; d_gene: -; v_gene: TRBV28
CDR3nt: TGTGCCAGCAGTCAAGGGGGGCTCTACGAGCAGTACTTC; CDR3aa: CASSQGGLYEQYF; j_gene: TRBJ2-7; abundance: -; d_gene: -; v_gene: TRBV28
CDR3nt: TGTGCCAGCAGTGGAACAGCAACCTTATCTGGAAACACCATATATTTT; CDR3aa: CASSGTATLSGNTIYF; j_gene: TRBJ1-3; abundance: -; d_gene: -; v_gene: TRBV6-1
CDR3nt: TGTGCCAGCAGCTTAGGTGCCGGCCAACTCACAGATACGCAGTATTTT; CDR3aa: CASSLGAGQLTDTQYF; j_gene: TRBJ2-3; abundance: -; d_gene: -; v_gene: TRBV11-2
CDR3nt: TGTGCCAGCAGTTACGATGGGGCAGCCAATGAGCAGTTCTTC; CDR3aa: CASSYDGAANEQFF; j_gene: TRBJ2-1; abundance: -; d_gene: -; v_gene: TRBV6-5
CDR3nt: TGCGCCAGCAGGCCCGAGCCAAATGAAAAACTGTTTTTT; CDR3aa: CASRPEPNEKLFF; j_gene: TRBJ1-4; abundance: -; d_gene: -; v_gene: TRBV5-1
CDR3nt: TGTGCCAGCAGCGTAGACGGCGGGGAGGGCTACACCTTC; CDR3aa: CASSVDGGEGYTF; j_gene: TRBJ1-2; abundance: few; d_gene: -; v_gene: TRBV9
CDR3nt: TGTGCCAGCACCACCGTAGGGGGGCCTAACTATGGCTACACCTTC; CDR3aa: CASTTVGGPNYGYTF; j_gene: TRBJ1-2; abundance: -; d_gene: -; v_gene: TRBV28
CDR3nt: TGCGCCAGCAGCCAGGAGGGGGTGAACACTGAAGCTTTCTTT; CDR3aa: CASSQEGVNTEAFF; j_gene: TRBJ1-1; abundance: -; d_gene: -; v_gene: TRBV4-3
CDR3nt: TGTGCCAGCAGCCGAGGGACAGGAGTGGATACGCAGTATTTT; CDR3aa: CASSRGTGVDTQYF; j_gene: TRBJ2-3; abundance: -; d_gene: TRBD1; v_gene: TRBV4-2
CDR3nt: TGTGCCAGCAGCTTAACTACGGCTAGCGGGAGGAATGAGCAGTTCTTC; CDR3aa: CASSLTTASGRNEQFF; j_gene: TRBJ2-1; abundance: -; d_gene: TRBD2; v_gene: TRBV7-3
CDR3nt: TGCAGCGTCGGGACGGCTAACTATGGCTACACCTTC; CDR3aa: CSVGTANYGYTF; j_gene: TRBJ1-2; abundance: -; d_gene: -; v_gene: TRBV29-1
CDR3nt: TGCGCCAGCAGCATCGAGGGGTTCAGCGGCTACACCTTC; CDR3aa: CASSIEGFSGYTF; j_gene: TRBJ1-2; abundance: -; d_gene: -; v_gene: TRBV5-1
CDR3nt: TGTGCCAGCAGCGTGGGACTAGCGGGGAGCACAGATACGCAGTATTTT; CDR3aa: CASSVGLAGSTDTQYF; j_gene: TRBJ2-3; abundance: many; d_gene: TRBD2; v_gene: TRBV5-4
CDR3nt: TGTGCCAGCAGCCTATCGGGGGCCAACGTCCTGACTTTC; CDR3aa: CASSLSGANVLTF; j_gene: TRBJ2-6; abundance: -; d_gene: -; v_gene: TRBV11-2
CDR3nt: TGTGCCAGCAGTTACTCCTTGGATATGGAGACCCAGTACTTC; CDR3aa: CASSYSLDMETQYF; j_gene: TRBJ2-5; abundance: -; d_gene: -; v_gene: TRBV6-6
CDR3nt: TGTGCCAGCAGCTTGGCGGGCTCCTACGAGCAGTACTTC; CDR3aa: CASSLAGSYEQYF; j_gene: TRBJ2-7; abundance: -; d_gene: -; v_gene: TRBV5-4
CDR3nt: TGCGCCAGCAGCCAAGATAGAGTAGGGGGCTGGGGGCAGGCTTTCTTT; CDR3aa: CASSQDRVGGWGQAFF; j_gene: TRBJ1-1; abundance: -; d_gene: TRBD1; v_gene: TRBV4-1
CDR3nt: TGTGCCAGCAGCTTTCGGAACCGCGGGAGGGGGTACAATGAGCAGTTCTTC; CDR3aa: CASSFRNRGRGYNEQFF; j_gene: TRBJ2-1; abundance: -; d_gene: TRBD2; v_gene: TRBV11-2
CDR3nt: TGTGCCAGCATATCTGGGGGCGAGGCCTACGAGCAGTACTTC; CDR3aa: CASISGGEAYEQYF; j_gene: TRBJ2-7; abundance: once; d_gene: -; v_gene: TRBV28
CDR3nt: TGTGCCAGCAGTGAAAACGGCAGAGCCTACGAGCAGTACTTC; CDR3aa: CASSENGRAYEQYF; j_gene: TRBJ2-7; abundance: -; d_gene: -; v_gene: TRBV6-1
CDR3nt: TGTGCCAGCAATCAAGGTATGCCTGGCGAGCAGTACTTC; CDR3aa: CASNQGMPGEQYF; j_gene: TRBJ2-7; abundance: -; d_gene: -; v_gene: TRBV6-5
CDR3nt: TGTGCCAGCAGGGTCGGCGCCACCTTGGGCTACACCTTC; CDR3aa: CASRVGATLGYTF; j_gene: TRBJ1-2; abundance: once; d_gene: -; v_gene: TRBV6-5
CDR3nt: TGTGCCTGGAACAGGGCCACCGGGGAGCTGTTTTTT; CDR3aa: CAWNRATGELFF; j_gene: TRBJ2-2; abundance: -; d_gene: -; v_gene: TRBV30
CDR3nt: TGTGCCAGCCGGCAGGTCTCCCAGCCCCAGCATTTT; CDR3aa: CASRQVSQPQHF; j_gene: TRBJ1-5; abundance: -; d_gene: -; v_gene: TRBV28
CDR3nt: TGTGCCAGCAGCCTTGACCGGGACACTGAAGCTTTCTTT; CDR3aa: CASSLDRDTEAFF; j_gene: TRBJ1-1; abundance: -; d_gene: -; v_gene: TRBV7-3
CDR3nt: TGTGCCAGCAGCTCCCAGGGGTCCACAGATACGCAGTATTTT; CDR3aa: CASSSQGSTDTQYF; j_gene: TRBJ2-3; abundance: -; d_gene: -; v_gene: TRBV5-4
CDR3nt: TGTGCCAGCAGACCGGGGCCCGGAGTCGCTCAGCCCCAGCATTTT; CDR3aa: CASRPGPGVAQPQHF; j_gene: TRBJ1-5; abundance: few; d_gene: -; v_gene: TRBV28
CDR3nt: TGTGCCAGCAGCGTTAGTACTAGCAGCTCCTACGAGCAGTACTTC; CDR3aa: CASSVSTSSSYEQYF; j_gene: TRBJ2-7; abundance: -; d_gene: -; v_gene: TRBV9
CDR3nt: TGCGCCAGCACCGAGCAGGGAAACACTGAAGCTTTCTTT; CDR3aa: CASTEQGNTEAFF; j_gene: TRBJ1-1; abundance: few; d_gene: -; v_gene: TRBV5-1
CDR3nt: TGCGCCAGCAGCGGCCTTGGCGCGACAGGGACCTACAATGAGCAGTTCTTC; CDR3aa: CASSGLGATGTYNEQFF; j_gene: TRBJ2-1; abundance: once; d_gene: TRBD1; v_gene: TRBV5-1
CDR3nt: TGTGCCAGCAGCAAGGACGGCAATCTGTATGGCTACACCTTC; CDR3aa: CASSKDGNLYGYTF; j_gene: TRBJ1-2; abundance: -; d_gene: -; v_gene: TRBV5-6
CDR3nt: TGTGCCAGCAGCTTAGTGGGGGGACCCGGGACGTTCTTC; CDR3aa: CASSLVGGPGTFF; j_gene: TRBJ2-1; abundance: -; d_gene: -; v_gene: TRBV7-8
CDR3nt: TGCAGCGTTGAAGAGGGGCGGAGCGGCCCCTACGAGCAGTACTTC; CDR3aa: CSVEEGRSGPYEQYF; j_gene: TRBJ2-7; abundance: once; d_gene: -; v_gene: TRBV29-1
CDR3nt: TGTGCCAGCAGTTCCGGGACTCGCTATGGCTACACCTTC; CDR3aa: CASSSGTRYGYTF; j_gene: TRBJ1-2; abundance: -; d_gene: -; v_gene: TRBV28
CDR3nt: TGTGCCAGCAGTTTTGGGGGGGGCACCTCTGGGGCCAACGTCCTGACTTTC; CDR3aa: CASSFGGGTSGANVLTF; j_gene: TRBJ2-6; abundance: few; d_gene: -; v_gene: TRBV28
CDR3nt: TGCGCCAGCAGCCGACTAGCGGGACAGAACACCGGGGAGCTGTTTTTT; CDR3aa: CASSRLAGQNTGELFF; j_gene: TRBJ2-2; abundance: once; d_gene: TRBD2; v_gene: TRBV5-1
CDR3nt: TGTGCCAGCAGCCCCGGGGGACTGTTCGAGCAGTTCTTC; CDR3aa: CASSPGGLFEQFF; j_gene: TRBJ2-1; abundance: -; d_gene: -; v_gene: TRBV7-3
CDR3nt: TGTGCTAGTGGTACGGGACTAGCAGATACGCAGTATTTT; CDR3aa: CASGTGLADTQYF; j_gene: TRBJ2-3; abundance: -; d_gene: TRBD2; v_gene: TRBV12-5
CDR3nt: TGTGCCAGCAGCTTAGTTGGTGGGGGCGAAAAACTGTTTTTT; CDR3aa: CASSLVGGGEKLFF; j_gene: TRBJ1-4; abundance: -; d_gene: -; v_gene: TRBV7-9
CDR3nt: TGTGCCAGCAGCGGGGGGCCTGGAAACACCATATATTTT; CDR3aa: CASSGGPGNTIYF; j_gene: TRBJ1-3; abundance: few; d_gene: -; v_gene: TRBV6-5
CDR3nt: TGTGCCAGCAGCTTCCGTCCGGGCGGAGAAGAGACCCAGTACTTC; CDR3aa: CASSFRPGGEETQYF; j_gene: TRBJ2-5; abundance: once; d_gene: -; v_gene: TRBV7-3
CDR3nt: TGTGCCAGCGGGGTTCAGGCTAGCACAGATACGCAGTATTTT; CDR3aa: CASGVQASTDTQYF; j_gene: TRBJ2-3; abundance: -; d_gene: -; v_gene: TRBV6-5
CDR3nt: TGTGCCAGCAGCCAAGCGGTCCGGCGGGGCGGCCCGAACACTGAAGCTTTCTTT; CDR3aa: CASSQAVRRGGPNTEAFF; j_gene: TRBJ1-1; abundance: -; d_gene: -; v_gene: TRBV28
CDR3nt: TGTGCCAGCAGTGAGGAGGGTAGCAGGGATTCCTACGAGCAGTACTTC; CDR3aa: CASSEEGSRDSYEQYF; j_gene: TRBJ2-7; abundance: -; d_gene: -; v_gene: TRBV6-1
CDR3nt: TGCAGCGTTGACCGGGGGAGATCCGGTAATGAGCAGTTCTTC; CDR3aa: CSVDRGRSGNEQFF; j_gene: TRBJ2-1; abundance: -; d_gene: -; v_gene: TRBV29-1